Only a few counts were recorded for the clone carrying this TCR beta chain. Its antigen remains unidentified. Trimming cost V 7 bases and J 6 bases; bases outside gene matches: 9. This CDR3 has 14 residues. Germline V CDR1 and CDR2: DFQATT, SNEGSKA (reference sequence). The entry originates in a study of regulatory T cells in long-lasting Graves disease. Study results and limitations: When disease was persistent, TRBV28, TRBJ1-2 and TRBJ2-5 were the favored segments. Newly diagnosed Graves' patients exceeded persistent ones in TCR diversity.

The time point was: newly diagnosed GD, antithyroid drugs for less than 3 months. Making the TCR library involved RNA that had been extracted from PBMCs. Combining iRepertoire HTBI primers with Arm-PCR of CDR3 regions, the authors built TCR beta libraries. MiXCR, applied by TCRdb to the multiplex PCR reads, yields one record per CDR3 protein. In the table there are some 450,000 distinct CDR3 sequences, about 17% of which are singletons. The sample was also reused in another study, on T cells in Graves' hyperthyroidism and ophthalmopathy. Per that study: The definition of stable Graves' hyperthyroidism was no ophthalmopathy progression within 18 months. Through a model of 13 V-J features, ophthalmopathy was separated from stable hyperthyroidism.

The TCR comes from a woman aged 25-40 years with Graves disease. V is TRBV20-1 and J is TRBJ2-3; 11 bases align to TRBD2. Specimen: peripheral blood mononuclear cells (PBMCs), collected at new diagnosis, from a patient treated with antithyroid drugs. The chain's CDR3 is CSVFSGGDGDTQYF. The CDR3 DNA follows: TGCAGTGTTTTTAGCGGGGGGGACGGGGATACGCAGTATTTT.